Shown below are 16 T cell receptor beta chains from a single sample sequenced in a study of long-term antiretroviral therapy in people with HIV. The assay, immunoSEQ v3.0, was run at survey level. Method: immunoSEQ multiplex PCR; TCRdb's copy keeps in-frame clones and lacks some. This table has around 40,000 clones, around 86% appearing once. The sequencing here drew on unsorted PBMCs, taken 0.1 years before starting antiretroviral therapy. The receptors shown here come from a woman aged 50 to 65 with HIV.

The chain is built from TRBV7-9 and TRBJ2-7, with 7 nucleotides matching TRBD1. The CDR3 spans 14 residues. The V and J ends lost 7 bases and 7 bases, in that order; junction bases with no gene match: 13. Germline assignment: CDR1 SEHNR and CDR2 FQNEAQ (reference sequence). The CDR3 loop is CASNKADRQREQYF. Here the CDR3 DNA reads TGTGCCAGCAATAAGGCGGACAGGCAGAGAGAGCAGTACTTC.

This clone was seen only a few times. The chain uses TRBV5-6 and TRBJ1-5; D is ambiguous. Germline CDR1 is SGHDT and CDR2 is YYEEEE. Trimming left V 0 bases short and J 7 bases short, with 14 bases between. The CDR3 is made up of 15 amino acids. CDR3 sequence reads: CASSLGEGSAQPQHF. The CDR3 bases are TGTGCCAGCAGCTTGGGAGAAGGATCAGCACAGCCCCAGCATTTT.

V and J are TRBV5-1 and TRBJ2-7; TRBD2 is a possible D gene (6 bases). This CDR3 has 14 amino acids. The germline V gene encodes CDR1 SGHRS and CDR2 YFSETQ. V was trimmed by 4 bases and J by 6 bases, leaving 17 bases between them. CDR3 loop: CASSLDPGLPEQYF. The CDR3 bases are TGCGCCAGCAGCCTGGATCCGGGACTTCCCGAGCAGTACTTC.

The chain links TRBV11-2 to TRBJ2-1, with 11 positions matching TRBD1. CDR1 and CDR2 (germline): SGHAT, FQNNGV. The CDR3 spans 15 residues. V was clipped by 5 bases and J by 3 bases; unmatched bases: 3. The CDR3 DNA sequence: TGTGCCAGCAGCCCCGGGACAGGGGGCTACAATGAGCAGTTCTTC. This sequence encodes CASSPGTGGYNEQFF.

The V gene is TRBV6-1, the J gene TRBJ2-2; D uncertain. The germline V and J ends were trimmed by 1 base and 5 bases, with 8 bases remaining between them. Per germline, CDR1 MNHNS and CDR2 SASEGT. CDR3 size: 14 residues. The DNA for the CDR3 is TGTGCCAGCAGTGAAGTTGACGAAACCGGGGAGCTGTTTTTT. This translates into CASSEVDETGELFF.

The chain carries TRBV2 and TRBJ2-7; weak D call: TRBD1 (5 bases). CDR3 length: 12 residues. Trimming left V 7 bases short and J 5 bases short, with 12 bases between. Germline V gene lookup returns CDR1 SNHLY and CDR2 FYNNEI. This CDR3 is CASTAGSDEQYF. CDR3 sequence (DNA): TGTGCCAGCACTGCAGGGTCTGACGAGCAGTACTTC. Filled out from reference TRBV2 and TRBJ2-7, the complete variable domain reads EPEVTQTPSHQVTQMGQEVILRCVPISNHLYFYWYRQILGQKVEFLVSFYNNEISEKSEIFDDQFSVERPDGSNFTLKIRSTKLEDSAMYFCASTAGSDEQYFGPGTRLTVT.

The chain recombines TRBV19 with TRBJ2-3; TRBD1 matches at 10 bases. Trimming took 7 bases from V and 1 from J; bases not matched to a gene: 2. The CDR3 runs 14 residues. Per the germline V gene, CDR1 is LNHDA and CDR2 is SQIVND (reference sequence). CDR3 sequence reads: CASTDRGRTDTQYF. CDR3 bases: TGTGCCAGTACAGACAGGGGGCGCACAGATACGCAGTATTTT.

The chain combines TRBV5-4 with TRBJ1-1, with TRBD1 matching over 7 bases. Germline V lookup: CDR1 SGHNT, CDR2 YYREEE (reference sequence). V shed 4 bases and J 4 bases; nucleotides not matched to a gene: 7. There are 14 residues in the CDR3. The CDR3 DNA sequence: TGTGCCAGCAGCCCAGGGGGTTGGAGCACTGAAGCTTTCTTT. This sequence encodes CASSPGGWSTEAFF.

The genes are TRBV19 and TRBJ1-5, with D possibly TRBD1 on 6 matching bases. V lost 1 base and J lost 7, with 14 bases in between. Germline V lookup: CDR1 LNHDA, CDR2 SQIVND (reference sequence). This CDR3 has 15 residues. This CDR3 is CASSIVMGAGQPQHF. The CDR3 DNA reads as TGTGCCAGTAGTATAGTTATGGGGGCTGGGCAGCCCCAGCATTTT.

V and J are TRBV6-5 and TRBJ1-2; D possibly corresponds to TRBD1 (5 bases). The CDR3 is 13 residues long. Trimming removed 2 bases from V and 1 base from J, with 5 bases in between. Germline V gives CDR1 MNHEY, CDR2 SVGAGI. The CDR3 reads CASSYDSNYGYTF. The CDR3, as DNA: TGTGCCAGCAGTTACGACAGTAACTATGGCTACACCTTC.

This chain connects TRBV29-1 to TRBJ2-1, with D hard to call. In germline, CDR1 is SQVTM, CDR2 ANQGSEA. V dropped 4 bases and J dropped 9 bases, with 10 bases sitting between them. This CDR3 has 11 amino acids. CDR3 DNA sequence: TGCAGCGTTGGTGGATCAGTTGAGCAGTTCTTC. It translates to CSVGGSVEQFF.

The chain carries TRBV7-3 and TRBJ2-1; 7 nucleotides match TRBD1. Germline CDR1 SGHTA, CDR2 FQGTGA. The CDR3 runs to 17 residues. Trimming cost V 5 bases and J 2 bases; bases outside gene matches: 12. CDR3 sequence: CASSLNTGEFTYNEQFF. As DNA, the CDR3 is TGTGCCAGCAGCCTGAACACAGGGGAGTTCACCTACAATGAGCAGTTCTTC.

This chain connects TRBV2 to TRBJ2-7; D perhaps matches TRBD2 (5 bases). Germline V gives CDR1 SNHLY, CDR2 FYNNEI. The CDR3 sequence is 16 residues long. Trimming stripped 0 bases from V and 7 bases from J, with 19 bases between. CDR3 residues: CASSEAPGLRAREQYF. CDR3 coding DNA: TGTGCCAGCAGTGAAGCGCCGGGGTTAAGGGCTCGTGAGCAGTACTTC.

The genes are TRBV4-3 and TRBJ2-1; D is undetermined. This CDR3 contains 15 residues. CDR1 is LGHNA, CDR2 YSLEER, per germline. Trimming took off 0 bases at V and 0 bases at J, with 6 bases between the two ends. CDR3 in DNA: TGCGCCAGCAGCCAAGAGGGCTACTCCTACAATGAGCAGTTCTTC. It encodes CASSQEGYSYNEQFF.

A few counts support this clone. V and J are TRBV2 and TRBJ2-7, with a possible D match to TRBD1 (5 bases). The CDR3 extends over 13 amino acids. V was trimmed by 8 bases and J by 3 bases, leaving 14 bases between them. Germline CDR1 and CDR2: SNHLY and FYNNEI. CDR3 in amino acids: CASRFRVGYEQYF. CDR3 nucleotide sequence: TGTGCCAGCCGCTTCAGGGTCGGCTACGAGCAGTACTTC.

The CDR3 reads CASSDLTGKGYYEQYF. The CDR3 DNA follows: TGTGCCAGCAGTGATTTAACAGGGAAAGGCTACTACGAGCAGTACTTC. The V call is TRBV25-1, the J call TRBJ2-7, with D possibly matching TRBD1 (6 bases). Per germline, CDR1 MGHDK and CDR2 SYGVNS. The ends were cut back, 3 bases at V and 3 bases at J, with 18 bases in the middle. CDR3 size: 16 residues.